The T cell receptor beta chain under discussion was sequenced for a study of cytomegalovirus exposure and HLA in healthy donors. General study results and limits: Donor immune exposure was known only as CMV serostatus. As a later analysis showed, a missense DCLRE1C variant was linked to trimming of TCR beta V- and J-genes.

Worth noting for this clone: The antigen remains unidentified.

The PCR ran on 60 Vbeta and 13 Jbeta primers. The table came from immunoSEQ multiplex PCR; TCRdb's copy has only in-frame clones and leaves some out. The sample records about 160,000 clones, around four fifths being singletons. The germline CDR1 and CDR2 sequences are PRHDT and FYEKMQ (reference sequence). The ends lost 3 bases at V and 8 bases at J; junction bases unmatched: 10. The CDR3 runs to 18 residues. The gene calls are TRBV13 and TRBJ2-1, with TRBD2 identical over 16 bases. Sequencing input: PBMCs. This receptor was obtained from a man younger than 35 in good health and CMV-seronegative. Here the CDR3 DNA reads TGTGCCAGCAGCTTGGGGACCGGGACTAGCGGGAGGGGGGATGAGCAGTTCTTC. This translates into CASSLGTGTSGRGDEQFF.